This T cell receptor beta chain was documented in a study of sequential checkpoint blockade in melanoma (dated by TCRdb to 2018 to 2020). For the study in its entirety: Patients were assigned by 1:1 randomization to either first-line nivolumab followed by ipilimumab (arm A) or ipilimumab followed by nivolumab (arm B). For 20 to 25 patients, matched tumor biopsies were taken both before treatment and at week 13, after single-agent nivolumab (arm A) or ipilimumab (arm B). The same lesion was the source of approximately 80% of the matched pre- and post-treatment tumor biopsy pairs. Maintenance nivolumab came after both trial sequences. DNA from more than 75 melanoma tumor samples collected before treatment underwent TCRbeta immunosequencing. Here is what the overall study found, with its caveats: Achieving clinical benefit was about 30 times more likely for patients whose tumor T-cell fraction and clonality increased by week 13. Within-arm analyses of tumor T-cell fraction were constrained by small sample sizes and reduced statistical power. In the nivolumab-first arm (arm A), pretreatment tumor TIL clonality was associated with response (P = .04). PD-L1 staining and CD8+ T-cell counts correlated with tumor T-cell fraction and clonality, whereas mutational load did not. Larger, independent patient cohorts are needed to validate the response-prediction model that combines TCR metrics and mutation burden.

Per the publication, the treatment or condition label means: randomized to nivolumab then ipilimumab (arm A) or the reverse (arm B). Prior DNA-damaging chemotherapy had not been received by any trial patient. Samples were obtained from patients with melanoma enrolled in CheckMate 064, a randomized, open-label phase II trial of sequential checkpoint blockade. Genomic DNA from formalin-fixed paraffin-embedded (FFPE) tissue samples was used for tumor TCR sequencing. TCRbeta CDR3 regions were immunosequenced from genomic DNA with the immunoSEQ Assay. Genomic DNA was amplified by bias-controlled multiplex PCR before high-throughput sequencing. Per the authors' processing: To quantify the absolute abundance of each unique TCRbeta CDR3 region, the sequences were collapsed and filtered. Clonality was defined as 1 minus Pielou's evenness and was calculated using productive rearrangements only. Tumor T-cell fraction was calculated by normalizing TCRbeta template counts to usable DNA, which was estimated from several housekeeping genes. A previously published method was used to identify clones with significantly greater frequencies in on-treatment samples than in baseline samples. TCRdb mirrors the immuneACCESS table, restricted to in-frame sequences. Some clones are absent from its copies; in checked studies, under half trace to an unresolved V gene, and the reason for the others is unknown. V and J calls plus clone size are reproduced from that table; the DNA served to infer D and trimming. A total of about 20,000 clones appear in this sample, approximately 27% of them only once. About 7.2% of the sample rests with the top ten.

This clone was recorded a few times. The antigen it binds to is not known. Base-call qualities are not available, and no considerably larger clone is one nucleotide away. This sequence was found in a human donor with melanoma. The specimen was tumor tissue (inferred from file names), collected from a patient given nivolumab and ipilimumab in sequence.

Here the CDR3 is given as CASSPAVFYGYTF. The sequenced DNA: TGTGCCAGCAGCCCTGCCGTCTTTTATGGCTACACCTTC. The V gene is TRBV6-8 and the J gene is TRBJ1-2; the D gene assignment is ambiguous. From the cysteine through the phenylalanine, the CDR3 covers 13 amino acids. The retained sequence is limited to the CDR3, 39 bases, with the frame set at the first base. V drops 6 bases and J drops 5 bases, leaving 13 bases in between. Per the germline V gene, MNHGY is the CDR1 and SAAAGT is the CDR2.